Given below is one T cell receptor beta chain in context. The antigen remains unidentified. Nominally healthy donors were sampled, though unrecorded immune exposures were likely. CDR1 and CDR2 from the germline V gene are MDHEN and SYDVKM. This CDR3 spans 13 amino acids. Trimming stripped 6 bases from V and 4 bases from J, with 10 bases between. This specimen comes from a study of cytomegalovirus exposure and HLA in healthy donors. Across the whole study: Prior work identified 120 million or so unique TCR beta sequences in some 180 million T cells. Overall study results and limits: Through in vitro validation, a few CMV-associated chains were shown to be specific for CMV antigens. With DRB1 most and HLA-C fewest, TCR association rates differed between HLA loci in a later analysis.

It was with 60 Vbeta and 13 Jbeta primers that the PCR ran. Profiling relied on immunoSEQ multiplex PCR, and the TCRdb table lists in-frame clones only, not all of them. Of roughly 160,000 clones in the sample, more than 70% were seen once. The TCR sequence derives from a woman aged 40 to 50 in good health and CMV-seropositive. Sequenced: PBMCs. The J gene is TRBJ1-5, the V gene TRBV28; no definite D call. CDR3 region: CASSRDTNQPQHF. The CDR3 nucleotides read TGTGCCAGCAGCCGAGACACAAATCAGCCCCAGCATTTT. Using reference TRBV28 and TRBJ1-5 for the parts outside the CDR3, the full variable domain is DVKVTQSSRYLVKRTGEKVFLECVQDMDHENMFWYRQDPGLGLRLIYFSYDVKMKEKGDIPEGYSVSREKKERFSLILESASTNQTSMYLCASSRDTNQPQHFGDGTRLSIL.